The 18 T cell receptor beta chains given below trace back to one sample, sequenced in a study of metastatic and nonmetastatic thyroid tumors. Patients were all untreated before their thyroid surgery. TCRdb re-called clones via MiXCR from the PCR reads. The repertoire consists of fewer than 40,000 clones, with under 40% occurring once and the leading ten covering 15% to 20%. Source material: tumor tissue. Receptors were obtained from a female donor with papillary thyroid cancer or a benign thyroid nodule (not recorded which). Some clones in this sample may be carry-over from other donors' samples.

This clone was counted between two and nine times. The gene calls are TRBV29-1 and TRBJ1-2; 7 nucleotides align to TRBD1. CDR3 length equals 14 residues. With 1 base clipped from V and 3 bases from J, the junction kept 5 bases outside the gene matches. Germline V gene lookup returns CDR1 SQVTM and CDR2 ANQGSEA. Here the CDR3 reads CSVEGGDSHYGYTF. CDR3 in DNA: TGCAGCGTTGAAGGTGGGGACAGCCACTATGGCTACACCTTC.

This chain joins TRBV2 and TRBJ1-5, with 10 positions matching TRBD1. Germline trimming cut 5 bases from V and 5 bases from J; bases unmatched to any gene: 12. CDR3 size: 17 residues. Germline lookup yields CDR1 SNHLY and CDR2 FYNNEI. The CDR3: CASSTDRGRSEDQPQHF. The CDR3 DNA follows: TGTGCCAGCAGTACCGACAGGGGGCGTTCTGAGGATCAGCCCCAGCATTTT.

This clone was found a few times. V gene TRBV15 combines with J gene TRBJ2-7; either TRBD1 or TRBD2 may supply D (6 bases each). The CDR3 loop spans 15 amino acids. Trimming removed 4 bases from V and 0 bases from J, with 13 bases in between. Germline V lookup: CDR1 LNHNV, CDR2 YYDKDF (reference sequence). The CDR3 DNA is TGTGCCACCAGCAAGGAGGGGGGAAGCTCCTACGAGCAGTACTTC. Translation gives CATSKEGGSSYEQYF.

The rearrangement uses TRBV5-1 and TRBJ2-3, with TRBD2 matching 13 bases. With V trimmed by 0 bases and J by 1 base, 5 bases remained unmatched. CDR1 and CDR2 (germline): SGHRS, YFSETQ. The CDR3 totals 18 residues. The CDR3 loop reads CASSLGLAGGAGTDTQYF. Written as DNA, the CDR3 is TGCGCCAGCAGCTTGGGACTAGCGGGAGGAGCTGGCACAGATACGCAGTATTTT.

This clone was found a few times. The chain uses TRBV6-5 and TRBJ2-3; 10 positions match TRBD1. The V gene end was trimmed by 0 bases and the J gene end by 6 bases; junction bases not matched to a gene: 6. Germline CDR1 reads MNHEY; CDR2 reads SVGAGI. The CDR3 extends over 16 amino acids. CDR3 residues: CASSYSWTGGTDTQYF. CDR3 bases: TGTGCCAGCAGTTACTCGTGGACAGGGGGTACCGATACGCAGTATTTT.

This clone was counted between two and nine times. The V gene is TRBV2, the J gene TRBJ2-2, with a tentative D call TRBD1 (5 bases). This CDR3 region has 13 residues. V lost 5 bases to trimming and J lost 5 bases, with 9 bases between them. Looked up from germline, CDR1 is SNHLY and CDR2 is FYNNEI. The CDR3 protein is CASSYQGTGELFF. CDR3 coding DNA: TGTGCCAGCAGTTACCAGGGAACCGGGGAGCTGTTTTTT.

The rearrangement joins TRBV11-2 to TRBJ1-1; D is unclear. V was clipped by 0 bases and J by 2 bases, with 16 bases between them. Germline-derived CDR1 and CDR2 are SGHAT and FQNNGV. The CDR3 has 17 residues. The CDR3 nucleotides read TGTGCCAGCAGCTTAGACGTAGGGTCACCCAGAAACACTGAAGCTTTCTTT. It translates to CASSLDVGSPRNTEAFF.

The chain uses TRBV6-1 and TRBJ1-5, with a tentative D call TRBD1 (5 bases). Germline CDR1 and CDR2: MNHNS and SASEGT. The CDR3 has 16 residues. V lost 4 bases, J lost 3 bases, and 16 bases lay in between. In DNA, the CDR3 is TGTGCCAGCAGTGCGAATTCCGTGGGGACCAATCAGCCCCAGCATTTT. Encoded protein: CASSANSVGTNQPQHF.

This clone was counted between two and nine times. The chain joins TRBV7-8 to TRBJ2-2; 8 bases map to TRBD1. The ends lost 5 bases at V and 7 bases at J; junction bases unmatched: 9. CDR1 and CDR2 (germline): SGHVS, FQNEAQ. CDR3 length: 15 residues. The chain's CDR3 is CASSHPGGANGELFF. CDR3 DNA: TGTGCCAGCAGCCACCCAGGGGGCGCAAACGGGGAGCTGTTTTTT.

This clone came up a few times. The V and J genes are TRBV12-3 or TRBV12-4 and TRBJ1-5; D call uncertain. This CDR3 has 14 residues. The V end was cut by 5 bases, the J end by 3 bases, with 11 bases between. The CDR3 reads CASSPDGFNQPQHF. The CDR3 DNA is TGTGCCAGCAGTCCGGACGGTTTCAATCAGCCCCAGCATTTT.

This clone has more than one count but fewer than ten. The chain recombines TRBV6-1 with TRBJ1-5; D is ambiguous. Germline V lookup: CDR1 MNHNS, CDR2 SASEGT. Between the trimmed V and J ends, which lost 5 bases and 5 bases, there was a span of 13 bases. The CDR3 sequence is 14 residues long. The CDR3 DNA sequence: TGTGCCAGCAGTAAGGCAGACCAACATCAGCCCCAGCATTTT. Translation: CASSKADQHQPQHF.

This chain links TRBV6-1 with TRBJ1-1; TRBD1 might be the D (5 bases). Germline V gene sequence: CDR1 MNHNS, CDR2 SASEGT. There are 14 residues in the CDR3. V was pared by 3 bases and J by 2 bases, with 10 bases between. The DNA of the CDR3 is TGTGCCAGCAGTGAGGGGACGGTTAACACTGAAGCTTTCTTT. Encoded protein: CASSEGTVNTEAFF.

The CDR3 spells CASRTHPEFINQPQHF. The CDR3 nucleotides are TGTGCCAGCAGAACGCACCCGGAATTTATCAATCAGCCCCAGCATTTT. This chain uses TRBV28 with TRBJ1-5; D gene ambiguous. The V end was cut by 6 bases, the J end by 3 bases, with 18 bases between. This CDR3 has 16 amino acids. Germline V gene sequence: CDR1 MDHEN, CDR2 SYDVKM.

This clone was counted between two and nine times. The CDR3 reads CAISSSLQGASYEQYF. In DNA form, the CDR3 reads TGTGCCATCAGTTCGTCACTCCAGGGGGCGTCTTACGAGCAGTACTTC. The V and J genes are TRBV10-3 and TRBJ2-7; 8 nucleotides align to TRBD1. V lost 5 bases and J lost 4; bases outside the gene matches: 13. Germline V gives CDR1 ENHRY, CDR2 SYGVKD. The CDR3 has 16 residues.

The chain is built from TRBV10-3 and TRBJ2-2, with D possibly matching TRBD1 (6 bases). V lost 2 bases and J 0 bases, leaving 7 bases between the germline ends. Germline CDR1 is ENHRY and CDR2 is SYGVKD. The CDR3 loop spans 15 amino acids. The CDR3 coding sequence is TGTGCCATCAGTGAGGGGACAACGAACACCGGGGAGCTGTTTTTT. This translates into CAISEGTTNTGELFF.

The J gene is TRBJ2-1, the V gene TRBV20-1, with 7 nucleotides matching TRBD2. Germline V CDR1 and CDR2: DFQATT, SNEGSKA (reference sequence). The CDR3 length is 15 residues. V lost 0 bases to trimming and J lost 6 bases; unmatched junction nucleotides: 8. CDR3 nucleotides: TGCAGTGCTAGAGACTCTAGCGGATACTTCAATGAGCAGTTCTTC. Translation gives CSARDSSGYFNEQFF.

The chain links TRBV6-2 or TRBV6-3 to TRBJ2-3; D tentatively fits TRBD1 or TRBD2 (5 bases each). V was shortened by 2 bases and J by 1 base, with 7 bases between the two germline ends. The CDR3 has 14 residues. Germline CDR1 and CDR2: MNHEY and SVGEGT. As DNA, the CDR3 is TGTGCCAGCAGTTACGGGGGACGCACAGATACGCAGTATTTT. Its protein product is CASSYGGRTDTQYF.

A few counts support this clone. The CDR3 region has the DNA TGTGCCAGCAGTTACGACGAAAAAGAGACCCAGTACTTC. It is translated as CASSYDEKETQYF. This chain uses TRBV6-2 or TRBV6-3 with TRBJ2-5; the D is unclear. Per the germline V gene, CDR1 is MNHEY and CDR2 is SVGEGT. The V and J ends lost 2 bases and 3 bases respectively, with 7 bases between them. CDR3 length: 13 residues.